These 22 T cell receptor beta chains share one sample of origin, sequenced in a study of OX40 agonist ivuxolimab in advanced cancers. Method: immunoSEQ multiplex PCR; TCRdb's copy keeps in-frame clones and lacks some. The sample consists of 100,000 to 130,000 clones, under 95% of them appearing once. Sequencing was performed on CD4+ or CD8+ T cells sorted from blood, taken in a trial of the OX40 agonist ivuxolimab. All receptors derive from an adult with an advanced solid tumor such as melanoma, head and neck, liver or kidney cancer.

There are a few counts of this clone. CDR3 sequence reads: CAISQNNEQFF. The CDR3 DNA follows: TGTGCCATCAGTCAGAACAATGAGCAGTTCTTC. The rearrangement joins TRBV10-3 to TRBJ2-1; D gene unclear. The ends were cut back, 5 bases at V and 5 bases at J, with 4 bases in the middle. The CDR3 has 11 amino acids. Germline CDR1 ENHRY, CDR2 SYGVKD.

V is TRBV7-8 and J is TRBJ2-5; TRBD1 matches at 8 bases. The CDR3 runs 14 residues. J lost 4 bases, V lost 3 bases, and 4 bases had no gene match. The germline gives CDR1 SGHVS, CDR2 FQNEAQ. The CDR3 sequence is CASSFPGGRETQYF. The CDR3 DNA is TGTGCCAGCAGCTTCCCAGGGGGCCGAGAGACCCAGTACTTC. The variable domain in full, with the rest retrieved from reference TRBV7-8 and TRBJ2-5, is GAGVSQSPRYKVAKRGQDVALRCDPISGHVSLFWYQQALGQGPEFLTYFQNEAQLDKSGLPSDRFFAERPEGSVSTLKIQRTQQEDSAVYLCASSFPGGRETQYFGPGTRLLVL.

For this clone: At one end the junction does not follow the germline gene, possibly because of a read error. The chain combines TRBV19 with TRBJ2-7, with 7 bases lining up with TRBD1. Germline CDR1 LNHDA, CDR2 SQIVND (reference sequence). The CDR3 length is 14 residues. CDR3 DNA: TGTGCAAGTAGGTCCGACAGGGCATCCTACGAGCAGTACTTC. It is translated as CASRSDRASYEQYF.

CDR3 region: CAAGPPGHNEQFF. CDR3 in DNA: TGTGCCGCCGGCCCGCCGGGACACAATGAGCAGTTCTTC. This chain connects TRBV19 to TRBJ2-1; D may be TRBD1 or TRBD2 (5 bases each). CDR1 is LNHDA and CDR2 is SQIVND in the germline V gene (reference sequence). Trimming left V 11 bases short and J 5 bases short, with 16 bases between. The CDR3 is 13 amino acids.

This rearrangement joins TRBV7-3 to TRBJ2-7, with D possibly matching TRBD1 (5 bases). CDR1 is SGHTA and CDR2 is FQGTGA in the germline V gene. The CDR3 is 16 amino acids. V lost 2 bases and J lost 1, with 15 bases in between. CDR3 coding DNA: TGTGCCAGCAGCTTAGGACCCCAGGGTGGATCCTACGAGCAGTACTTC. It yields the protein CASSLGPQGGSYEQYF.

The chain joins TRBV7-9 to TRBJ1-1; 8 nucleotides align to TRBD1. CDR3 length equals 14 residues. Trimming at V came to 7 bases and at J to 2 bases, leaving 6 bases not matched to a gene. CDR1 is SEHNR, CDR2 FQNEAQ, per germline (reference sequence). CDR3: CASILQGENTEAFF. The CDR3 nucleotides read TGTGCCAGCATCCTACAGGGGGAAAACACTGAAGCTTTCTTT.

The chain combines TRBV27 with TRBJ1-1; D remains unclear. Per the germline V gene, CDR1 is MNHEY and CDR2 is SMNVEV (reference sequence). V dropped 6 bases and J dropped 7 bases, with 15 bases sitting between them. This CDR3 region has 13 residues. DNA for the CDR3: TGTGCCAGCAGGAAAGACACCGCCGTTGAAGCTTTCTTT. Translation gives CASRKDTAVEAFF.

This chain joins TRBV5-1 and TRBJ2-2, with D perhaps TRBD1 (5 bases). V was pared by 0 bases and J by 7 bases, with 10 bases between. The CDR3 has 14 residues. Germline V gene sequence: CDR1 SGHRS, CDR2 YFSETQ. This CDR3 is CASSLGQGNGELFF. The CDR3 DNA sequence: TGCGCCAGCAGCTTGGGGCAGGGAAACGGGGAGCTGTTTTTT.

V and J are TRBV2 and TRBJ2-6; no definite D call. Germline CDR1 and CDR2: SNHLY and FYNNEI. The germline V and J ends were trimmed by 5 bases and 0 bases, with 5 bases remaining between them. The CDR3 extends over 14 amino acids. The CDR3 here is CASSRNSGANVLTF. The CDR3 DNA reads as TGTGCCAGCAGTCGGAACTCTGGGGCCAACGTCCTGACTTTC.

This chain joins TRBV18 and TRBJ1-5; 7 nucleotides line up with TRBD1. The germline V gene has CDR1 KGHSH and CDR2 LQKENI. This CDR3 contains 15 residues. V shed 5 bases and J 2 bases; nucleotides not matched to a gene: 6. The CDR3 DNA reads TGTGCCAGCTCAATCACAGGGGCCGGCAATCAGCCCCAGCATTTT. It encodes CASSITGAGNQPQHF.

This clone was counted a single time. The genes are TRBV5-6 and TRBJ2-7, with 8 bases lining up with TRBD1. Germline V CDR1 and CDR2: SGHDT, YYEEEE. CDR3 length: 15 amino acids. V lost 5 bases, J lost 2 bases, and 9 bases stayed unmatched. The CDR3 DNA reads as TGTGCCAGCAGAAATCGCCGGACAGGGACCTACGAGCAGTACTTC. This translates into CASRNRRTGTYEQYF. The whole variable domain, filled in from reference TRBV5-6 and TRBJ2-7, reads DAGVTQSPTHLIKTRGQQVTLRCSPKSGHDTVSWYQQALGQGPQFIFQYYEEEERQRGNFPDRFSGHQFPNYSSELNVNALLLGDSALYLCASRNRRTGTYEQYFGPGTRLTVT.

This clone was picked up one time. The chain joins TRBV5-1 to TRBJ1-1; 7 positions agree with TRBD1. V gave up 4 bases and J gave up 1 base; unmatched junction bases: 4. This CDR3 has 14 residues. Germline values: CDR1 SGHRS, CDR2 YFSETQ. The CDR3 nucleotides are TGCGCCAGCAGCAACGGACAGGAGAACACTGAAGCTTTCTTT. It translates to CASSNGQENTEAFF.

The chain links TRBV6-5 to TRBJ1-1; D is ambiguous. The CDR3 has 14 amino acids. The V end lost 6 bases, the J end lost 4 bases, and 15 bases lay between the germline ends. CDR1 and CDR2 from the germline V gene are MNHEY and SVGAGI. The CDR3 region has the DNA TGTGCCAGCAGACGAGAGGCCTCAGGCACTGAAGCTTTCTTT. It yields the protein CASRREASGTEAFF.

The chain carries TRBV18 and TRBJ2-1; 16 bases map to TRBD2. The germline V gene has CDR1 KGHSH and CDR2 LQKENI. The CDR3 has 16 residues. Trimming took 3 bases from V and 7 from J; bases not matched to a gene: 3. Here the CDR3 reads CASSPPGLAGGNEQFF. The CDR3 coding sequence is TGTGCCAGCTCACCTCCGGGACTAGCGGGGGGGAATGAGCAGTTCTTC.

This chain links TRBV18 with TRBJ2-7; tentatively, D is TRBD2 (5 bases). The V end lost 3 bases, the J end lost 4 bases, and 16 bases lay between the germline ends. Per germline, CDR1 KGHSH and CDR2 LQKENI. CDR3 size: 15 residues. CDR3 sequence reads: CASSPAAGLPYEQYF. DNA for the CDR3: TGTGCCAGCTCACCCGCGGCGGGCCTCCCATACGAGCAGTACTTC.

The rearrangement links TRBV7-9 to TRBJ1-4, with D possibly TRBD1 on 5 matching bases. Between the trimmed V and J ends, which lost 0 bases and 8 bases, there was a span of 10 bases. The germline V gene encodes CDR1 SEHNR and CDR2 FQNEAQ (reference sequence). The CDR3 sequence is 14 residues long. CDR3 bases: TGTGCCAGCAGCTTAGCGGGGGGGAACGAAAAACTGTTTTTT. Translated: CASSLAGGNEKLFF.

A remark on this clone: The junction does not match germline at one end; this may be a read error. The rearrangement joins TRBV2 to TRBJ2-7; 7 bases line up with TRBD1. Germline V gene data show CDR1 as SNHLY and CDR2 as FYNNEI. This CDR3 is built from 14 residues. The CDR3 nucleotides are TGTGCCAGCGGTGAGAGACAGGGCTCCTACGAGCAGTACTTC. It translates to CASGERQGSYEQYF.

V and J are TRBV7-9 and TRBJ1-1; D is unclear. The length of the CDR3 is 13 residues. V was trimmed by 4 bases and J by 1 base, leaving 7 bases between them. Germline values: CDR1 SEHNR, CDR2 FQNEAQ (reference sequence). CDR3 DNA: TGTGCCAGCAGCTCGGGAGCGAACACTGAAGCTTTCTTT. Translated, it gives CASSSGANTEAFF.

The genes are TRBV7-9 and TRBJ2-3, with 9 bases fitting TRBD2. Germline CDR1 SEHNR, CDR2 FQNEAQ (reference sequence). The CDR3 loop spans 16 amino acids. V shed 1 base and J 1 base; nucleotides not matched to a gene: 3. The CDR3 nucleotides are TGTGCCAGCAGCTTAGTTGGCGGGGGGGGCACAGATACGCAGTATTTT. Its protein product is CASSLVGGGGTDTQYF.

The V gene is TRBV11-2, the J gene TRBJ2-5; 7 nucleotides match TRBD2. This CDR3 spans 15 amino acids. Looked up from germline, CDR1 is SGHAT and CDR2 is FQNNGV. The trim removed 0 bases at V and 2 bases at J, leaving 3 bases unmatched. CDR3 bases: TGTGCCAGCAGCTTAGAGGGGGAGGGTCAAGAGACCCAGTACTTC. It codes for CASSLEGEGQETQYF. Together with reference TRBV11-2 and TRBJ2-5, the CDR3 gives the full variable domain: EAGVAQSPRYKIIEKRQSVAFWCNPISGHATLYWYQQILGQGPKLLIQFQNNGVVDDSQLPKDRFSAERLKGVDSTLKIQPAKLEDSAVYLCASSLEGEGQETQYFGPGTRLLVL.

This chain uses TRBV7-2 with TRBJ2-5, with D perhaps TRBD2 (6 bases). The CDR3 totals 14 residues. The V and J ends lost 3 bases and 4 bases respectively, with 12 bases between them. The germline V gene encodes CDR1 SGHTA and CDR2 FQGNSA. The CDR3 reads CASSFAPGGETQYF. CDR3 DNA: TGTGCCAGCAGCTTCGCTCCCGGGGGAGAGACCCAGTACTTC. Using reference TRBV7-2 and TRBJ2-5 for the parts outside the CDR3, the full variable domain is GAGVSQSPSNKVTEKGKDVELRCDPISGHTALYWYRQSLGQGLEFLIYFQGNSAPDKSGLPSDRFSAERTGGSVSTLTIQRTQQEDSAVYLCASSFAPGGETQYFGPGTRLLVL.

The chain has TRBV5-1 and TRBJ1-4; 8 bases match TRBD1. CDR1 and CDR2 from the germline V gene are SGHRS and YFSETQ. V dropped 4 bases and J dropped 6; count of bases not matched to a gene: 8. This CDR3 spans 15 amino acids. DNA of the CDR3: TGCGCCAGCAGCATTGGACAGGGAGGACATGAAAAACTGTTTTTT. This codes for CASSIGQGGHEKLFF.